This T cell receptor (beta chain) derives from a study of T-cell memory formation after mild COVID-19. Turning to the study itself: Largely, the TCR clusters proved donor specific. Regarding the study as a whole: Researchers could not confirm that second-wave clones peaking on day 37 targeted SARS-CoV-2. Clones that contracted from day 15 to 85 were balanced CD4/CD8, while later expanders leaned CD4+.

Germline V gene sequence: CDR1 LNHDA, CDR2 SQIVND (reference sequence). The V gene lost 3 bases and the J gene lost 0 bases, with 11 bases spanning the gap. This CDR3 region has 16 residues. In the case of this clonotype: Its antigen is unidentified.

TCR alpha and TCR beta cDNA libraries carrying sample barcodes and UMIs came from 5'RACE with constant-segment primers. TCRdb itself ran the 5' RACE reads through MiXCR, one entry per CDR3 protein. The data show under 450,000 distinct CDR3 sequences, with approximately 14% seen just once and about 22% held by the top ten. This clonotype was obtained from a man between 18 and 35 years old who had mild COVID-19 (a few samples of this study predate the infection). Cell type and time point are not known. The specimen was PBMCs or a T cell subset sorted from them (not recorded which). V gene TRBV19 combines with J gene TRBJ1-4; no definite D call. CDR3 region: CASSIPGSATNEKLFF. CDR3 bases: TGTGCCAGTAGTATCCCCGGTTCTGCAACTAATGAAAAACTGTTTTTT.